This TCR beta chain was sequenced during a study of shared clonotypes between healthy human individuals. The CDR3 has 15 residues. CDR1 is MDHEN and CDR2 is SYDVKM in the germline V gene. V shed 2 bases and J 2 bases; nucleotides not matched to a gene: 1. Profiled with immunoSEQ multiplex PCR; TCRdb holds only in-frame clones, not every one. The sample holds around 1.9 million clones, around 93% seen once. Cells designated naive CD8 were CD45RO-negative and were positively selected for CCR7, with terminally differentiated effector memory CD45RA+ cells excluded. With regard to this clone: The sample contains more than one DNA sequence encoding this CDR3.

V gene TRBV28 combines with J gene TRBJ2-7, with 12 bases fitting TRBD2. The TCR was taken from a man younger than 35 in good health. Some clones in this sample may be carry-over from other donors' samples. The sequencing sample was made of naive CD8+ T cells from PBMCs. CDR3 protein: CASSLLAGGPYEQYF. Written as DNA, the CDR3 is TGTGCCAGCAGTTTACTAGCGGGAGGGCCCTACGAGCAGTACTTC. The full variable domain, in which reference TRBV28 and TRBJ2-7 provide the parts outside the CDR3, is DVKVTQSSRYLVKRTGEKVFLECVQDMDHENMFWYRQDPGLGLRLIYFSYDVKMKEKGDIPEGYSVSREKKERFSLILESASTNQTSMYLCASSLLAGGPYEQYFGPGTRLTVT.